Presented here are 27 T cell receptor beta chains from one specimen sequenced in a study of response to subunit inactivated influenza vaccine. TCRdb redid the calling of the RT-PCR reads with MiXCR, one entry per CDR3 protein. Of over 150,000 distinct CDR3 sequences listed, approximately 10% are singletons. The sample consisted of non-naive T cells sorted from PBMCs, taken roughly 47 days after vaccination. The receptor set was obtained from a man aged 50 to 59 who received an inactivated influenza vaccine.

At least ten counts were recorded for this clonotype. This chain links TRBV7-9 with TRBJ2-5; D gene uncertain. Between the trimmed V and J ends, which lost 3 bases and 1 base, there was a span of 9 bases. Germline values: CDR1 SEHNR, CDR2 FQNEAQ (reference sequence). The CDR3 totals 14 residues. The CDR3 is CASSFGQIQETQYF. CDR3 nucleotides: TGTGCCAGCAGCTTCGGCCAGATCCAAGAGACCCAGTACTTC.

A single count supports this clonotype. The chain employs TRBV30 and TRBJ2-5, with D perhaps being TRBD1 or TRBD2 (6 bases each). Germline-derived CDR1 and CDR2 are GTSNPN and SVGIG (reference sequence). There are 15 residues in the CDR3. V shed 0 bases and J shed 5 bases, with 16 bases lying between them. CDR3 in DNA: TGTGCCTGGAGTGTTACGACGGGGGCCCAGGAGACCCAGTACTTC. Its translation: CAWSVTTGAQETQYF.

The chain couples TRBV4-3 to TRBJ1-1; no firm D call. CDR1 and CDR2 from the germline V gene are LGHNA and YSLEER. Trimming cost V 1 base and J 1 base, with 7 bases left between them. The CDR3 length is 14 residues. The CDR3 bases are TGCGCCAGCAGCCAAGCTGAAGGGAACACTGAAGCTTTCTTT. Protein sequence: CASSQAEGNTEAFF.

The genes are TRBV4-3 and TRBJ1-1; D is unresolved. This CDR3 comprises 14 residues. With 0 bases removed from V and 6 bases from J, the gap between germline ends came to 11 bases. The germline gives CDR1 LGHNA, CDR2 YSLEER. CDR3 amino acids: CASSQDFPASEAFF. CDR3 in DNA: TGCGCCAGCAGCCAAGATTTCCCGGCTTCTGAAGCTTTCTTT.

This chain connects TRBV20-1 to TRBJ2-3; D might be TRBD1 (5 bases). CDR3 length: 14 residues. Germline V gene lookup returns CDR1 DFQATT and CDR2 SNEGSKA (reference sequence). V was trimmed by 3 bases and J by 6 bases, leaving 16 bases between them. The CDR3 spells CSASWQGSVDTQYF. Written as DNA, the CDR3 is TGCAGTGCTAGTTGGCAGGGAAGTGTCGATACGCAGTATTTT.

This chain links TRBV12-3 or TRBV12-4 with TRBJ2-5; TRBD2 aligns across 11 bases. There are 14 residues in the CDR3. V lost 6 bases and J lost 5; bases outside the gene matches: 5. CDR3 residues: CASRSGTSGETQYF. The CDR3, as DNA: TGTGCCAGCAGGTCCGGGACTAGCGGCGAGACCCAGTACTTC.

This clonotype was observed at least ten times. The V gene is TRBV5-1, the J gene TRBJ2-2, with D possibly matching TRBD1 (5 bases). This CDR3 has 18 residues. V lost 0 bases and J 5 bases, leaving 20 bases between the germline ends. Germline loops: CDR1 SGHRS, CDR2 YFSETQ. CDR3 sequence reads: CASSLVPGHLGRTGELFF. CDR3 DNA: TGCGCCAGCAGCTTGGTTCCCGGACACCTGGGAAGGACCGGGGAGCTGTTTTTT.

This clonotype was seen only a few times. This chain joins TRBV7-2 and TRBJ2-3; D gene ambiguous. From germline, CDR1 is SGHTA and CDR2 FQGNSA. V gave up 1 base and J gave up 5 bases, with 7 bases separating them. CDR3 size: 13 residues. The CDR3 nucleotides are TGTGCCAGCAGCTTAGGTCTCATAGATACGCAGTATTTT. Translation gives CASSLGLIDTQYF.

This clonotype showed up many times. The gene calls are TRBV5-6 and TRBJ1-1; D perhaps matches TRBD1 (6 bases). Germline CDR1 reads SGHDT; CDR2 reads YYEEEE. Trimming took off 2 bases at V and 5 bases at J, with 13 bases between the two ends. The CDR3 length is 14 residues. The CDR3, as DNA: TGTGCCAGCAGCTTAACAGGGCAGGGAACTGAAGCTTTCTTT. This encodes CASSLTGQGTEAFF.

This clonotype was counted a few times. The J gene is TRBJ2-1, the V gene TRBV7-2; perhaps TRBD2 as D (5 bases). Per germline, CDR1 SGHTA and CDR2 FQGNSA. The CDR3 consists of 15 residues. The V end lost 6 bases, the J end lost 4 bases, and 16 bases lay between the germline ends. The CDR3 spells CASSRAAGQYNEQFF. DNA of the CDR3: TGTGCCAGCAGTCGCGCGGCGGGTCAATACAATGAGCAGTTCTTC.

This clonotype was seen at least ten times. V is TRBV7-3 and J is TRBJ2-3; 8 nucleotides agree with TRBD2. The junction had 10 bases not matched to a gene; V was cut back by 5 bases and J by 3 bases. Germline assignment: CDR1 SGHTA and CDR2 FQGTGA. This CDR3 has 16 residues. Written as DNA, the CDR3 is TGTGCCAGCAGCATCATAGCGGGGAGCGTTACAGATACGCAGTATTTT. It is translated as CASSIIAGSVTDTQYF. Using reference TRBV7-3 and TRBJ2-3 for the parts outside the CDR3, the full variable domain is GAGVSQTPSNKVTEKGKYVELRCDPISGHTALYWYRQSLGQGPEFLIYFQGTGAADDSGLPNDRFFAVRPEGSVSTLKIQRTERGDSAVYLCASSIIAGSVTDTQYFGPGTRLTVL.

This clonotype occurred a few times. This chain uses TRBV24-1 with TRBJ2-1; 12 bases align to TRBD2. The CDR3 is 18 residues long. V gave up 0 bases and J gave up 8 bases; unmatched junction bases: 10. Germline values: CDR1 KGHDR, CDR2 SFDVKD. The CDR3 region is CATSDLRPTSGGRHEQFF. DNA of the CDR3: TGTGCCACCAGTGATTTGCGACCAACTAGCGGGGGGAGGCATGAGCAGTTCTTC.

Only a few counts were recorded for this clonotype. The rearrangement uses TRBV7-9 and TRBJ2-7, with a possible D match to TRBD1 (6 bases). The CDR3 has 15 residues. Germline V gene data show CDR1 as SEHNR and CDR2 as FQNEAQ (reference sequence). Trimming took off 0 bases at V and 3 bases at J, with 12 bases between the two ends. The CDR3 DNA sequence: TGTGCCAGCAGCTTAGCTGAGGGGGTAAGCTACGAGCAGTACTTC. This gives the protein CASSLAEGVSYEQYF.

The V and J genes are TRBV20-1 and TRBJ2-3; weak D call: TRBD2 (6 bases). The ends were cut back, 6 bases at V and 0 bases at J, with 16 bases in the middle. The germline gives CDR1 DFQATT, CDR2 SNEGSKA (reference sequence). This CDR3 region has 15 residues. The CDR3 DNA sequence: TGCAGTGCACCACGACTAGACCCTAGCACAGATACGCAGTATTTT. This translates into CSAPRLDPSTDTQYF.

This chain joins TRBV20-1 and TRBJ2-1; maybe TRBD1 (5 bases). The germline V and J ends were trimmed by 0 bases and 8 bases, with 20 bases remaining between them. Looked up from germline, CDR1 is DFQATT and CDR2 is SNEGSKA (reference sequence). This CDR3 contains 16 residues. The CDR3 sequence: CSARDPGGWGLDEQFF. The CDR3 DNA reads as TGCAGTGCTAGAGACCCCGGCGGCTGGGGCCTTGATGAGCAGTTCTTC.

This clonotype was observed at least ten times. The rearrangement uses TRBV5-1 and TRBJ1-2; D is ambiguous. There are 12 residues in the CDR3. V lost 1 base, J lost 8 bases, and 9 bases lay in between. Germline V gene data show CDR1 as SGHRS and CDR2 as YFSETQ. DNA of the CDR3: TGCGCCAGCAGCTTGCCGACACGAGGCTACACCTTC. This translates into CASSLPTRGYTF. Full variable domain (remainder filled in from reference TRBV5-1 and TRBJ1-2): KAGVTQTPRYLIKTRGQQVTLSCSPISGHRSVSWYQQTPGQGLQFLFEYFSETQRNKGNFPGRFSGRQFSNSRSEMNVSTLELGDSALYLCASSLPTRGYTFGSGTRLTVV.

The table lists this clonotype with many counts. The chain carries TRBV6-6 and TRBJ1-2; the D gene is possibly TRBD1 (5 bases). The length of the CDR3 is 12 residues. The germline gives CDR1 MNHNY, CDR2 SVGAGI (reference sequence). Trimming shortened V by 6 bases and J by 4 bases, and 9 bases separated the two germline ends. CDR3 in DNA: TGTGCCAGCAGAGGGACTTTCTATGGCTACACCTTC. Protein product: CASRGTFYGYTF.

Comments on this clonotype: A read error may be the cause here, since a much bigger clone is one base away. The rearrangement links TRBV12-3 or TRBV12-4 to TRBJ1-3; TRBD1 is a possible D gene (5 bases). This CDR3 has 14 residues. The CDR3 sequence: CASRTTDSGNTISF. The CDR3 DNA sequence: TGTGCCAGCAGAACGACAGACTCTGGAAACACCATATCTTTT.

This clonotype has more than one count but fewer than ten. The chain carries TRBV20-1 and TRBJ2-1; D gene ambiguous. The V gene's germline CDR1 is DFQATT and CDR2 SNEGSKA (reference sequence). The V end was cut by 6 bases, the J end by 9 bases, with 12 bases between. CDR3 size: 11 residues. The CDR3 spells CSASQWGEQFF. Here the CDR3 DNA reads TGCAGTGCGTCCCAGTGGGGTGAGCAGTTCTTC.

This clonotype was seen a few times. The chain's CDR3 is CASSLRGGARTEAFF. The CDR3 DNA reads as TGTGCCAGCAGCCTACGTGGGGGGGCCCGCACTGAAGCTTTCTTT. This chain connects TRBV7-9 to TRBJ1-1; D may be TRBD1 (6 bases). V was shortened by 5 bases and J by 4 bases, with 17 bases between the two germline ends. Germline V gene lookup returns CDR1 SEHNR and CDR2 FQNEAQ (reference sequence). The CDR3 is 15 amino acids. Based on the CDR3 plus reference TRBV7-9 and TRBJ1-1, the full variable domain is DTGVSQNPRHKITKRGQNVTFRCDPISEHNRLYWYRQTLGQGPEFLTYFQNEAQLEKSRLLSDRFSAERPKGSFSTLEIQRTEQGDSAMYLCASSLRGGARTEAFFGQGTRLTVV.

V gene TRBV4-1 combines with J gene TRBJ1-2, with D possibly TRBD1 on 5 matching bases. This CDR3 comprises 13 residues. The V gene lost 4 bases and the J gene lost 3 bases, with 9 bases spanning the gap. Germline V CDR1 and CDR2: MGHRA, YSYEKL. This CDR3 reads CASSPPGHYGYTF. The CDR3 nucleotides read TGCGCCAGCAGCCCTCCGGGACACTATGGCTACACCTTC.

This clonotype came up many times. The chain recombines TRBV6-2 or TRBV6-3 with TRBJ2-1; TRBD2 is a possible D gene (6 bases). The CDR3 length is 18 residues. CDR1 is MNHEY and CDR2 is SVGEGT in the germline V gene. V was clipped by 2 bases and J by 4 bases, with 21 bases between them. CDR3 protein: CASSYLTGAGRQYNEQFF. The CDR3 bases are TGTGCCAGCAGTTACCTCACGGGTGCGGGGAGGCAATACAATGAGCAGTTCTTC.

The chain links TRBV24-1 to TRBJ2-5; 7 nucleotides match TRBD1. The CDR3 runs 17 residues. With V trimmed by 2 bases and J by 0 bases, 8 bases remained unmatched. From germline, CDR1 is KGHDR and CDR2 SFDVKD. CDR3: CATSDSTLTGNQETQYF. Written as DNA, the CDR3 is TGTGCCACCAGTGATTCCACACTGACAGGGAACCAAGAGACCCAGTACTTC.

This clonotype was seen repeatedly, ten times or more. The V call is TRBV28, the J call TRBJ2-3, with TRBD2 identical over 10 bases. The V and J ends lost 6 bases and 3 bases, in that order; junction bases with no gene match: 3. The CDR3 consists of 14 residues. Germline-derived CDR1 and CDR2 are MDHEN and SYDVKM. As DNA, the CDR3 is TGTGCCAGCAGACAGCGGGAGGGAACAGATACGCAGTATTTT. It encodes CASRQREGTDTQYF. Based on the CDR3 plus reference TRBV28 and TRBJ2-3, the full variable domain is DVKVTQSSRYLVKRTGEKVFLECVQDMDHENMFWYRQDPGLGLRLIYFSYDVKMKEKGDIPEGYSVSREKKERFSLILESASTNQTSMYLCASRQREGTDTQYFGPGTRLTVL.

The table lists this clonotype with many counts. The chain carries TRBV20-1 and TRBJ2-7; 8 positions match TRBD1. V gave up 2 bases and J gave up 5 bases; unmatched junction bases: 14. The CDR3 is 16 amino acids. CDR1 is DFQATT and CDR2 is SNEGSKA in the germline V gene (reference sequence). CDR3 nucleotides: TGCAGTGCTAGACCGCCTCCGGGACAGGTCGGCCACGAGCAGTACTTC. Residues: CSARPPPGQVGHEQYF.

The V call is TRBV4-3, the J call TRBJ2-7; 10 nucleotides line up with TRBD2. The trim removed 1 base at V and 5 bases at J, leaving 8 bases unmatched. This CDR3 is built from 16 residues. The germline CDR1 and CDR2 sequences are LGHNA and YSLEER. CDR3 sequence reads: CASSQAAGGPYDEQYF. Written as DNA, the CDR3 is TGCGCCAGCAGCCAAGCAGCGGGAGGGCCTTACGACGAGCAGTACTTC.

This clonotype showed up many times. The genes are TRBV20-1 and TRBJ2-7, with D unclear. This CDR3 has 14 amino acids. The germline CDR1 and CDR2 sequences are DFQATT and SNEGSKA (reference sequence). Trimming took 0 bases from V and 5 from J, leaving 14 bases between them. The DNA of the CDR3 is TGCAGTGCTAGAGATCGTCCTAGTTCCGACGAGCAGTACTTC. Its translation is CSARDRPSSDEQYF.